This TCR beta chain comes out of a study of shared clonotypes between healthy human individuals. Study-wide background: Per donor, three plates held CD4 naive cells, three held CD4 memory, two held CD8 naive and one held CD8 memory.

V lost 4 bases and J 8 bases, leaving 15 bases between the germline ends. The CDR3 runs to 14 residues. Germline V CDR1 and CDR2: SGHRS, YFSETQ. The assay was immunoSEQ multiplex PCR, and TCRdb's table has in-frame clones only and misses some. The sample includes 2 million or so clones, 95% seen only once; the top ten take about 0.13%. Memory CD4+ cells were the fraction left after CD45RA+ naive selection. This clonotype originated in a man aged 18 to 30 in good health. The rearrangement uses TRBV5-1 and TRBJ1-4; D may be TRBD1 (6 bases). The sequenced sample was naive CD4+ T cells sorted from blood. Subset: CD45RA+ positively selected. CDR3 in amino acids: CASSNTGFYEKLFF. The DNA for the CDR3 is TGCGCCAGCAGCAATACAGGGTTTTACGAAAAACTGTTTTTT.